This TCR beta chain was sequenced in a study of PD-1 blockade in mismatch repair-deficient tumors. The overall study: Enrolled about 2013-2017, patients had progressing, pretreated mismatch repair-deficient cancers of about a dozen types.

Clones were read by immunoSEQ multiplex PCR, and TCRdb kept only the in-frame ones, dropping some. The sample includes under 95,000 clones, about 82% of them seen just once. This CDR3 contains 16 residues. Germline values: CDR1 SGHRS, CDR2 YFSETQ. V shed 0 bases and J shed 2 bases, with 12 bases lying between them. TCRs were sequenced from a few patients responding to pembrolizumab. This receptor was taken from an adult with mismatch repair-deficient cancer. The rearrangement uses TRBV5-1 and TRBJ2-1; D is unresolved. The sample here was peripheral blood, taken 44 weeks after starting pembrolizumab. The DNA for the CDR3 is TGCGCCAGCAGCTTGGGGGGTCAAGCAACCTACAATGAGCAGTTCTTC. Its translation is CASSLGGQATYNEQFF.